This T cell receptor (beta chain) was captured by sequencing in a study of regulatory T cells in long-lasting Graves disease. Specified time point: newly diagnosed GD, antithyroid drugs for less than 3 months. Following extraction of RNA from PBMCs, that RNA was used to make the TCR library. Many counts were recorded for this clonotype. Through Arm-PCR of CDR3 regions and iRepertoire HTBI primers, TCR beta libraries were built. One entry per CDR3 protein results from TCRdb running MiXCR on the multiplex PCR reads. The sample lists over 350,000 distinct CDR3 sequences, approximately 16% seen once, with approximately 8% in the top ten. The data also belong to a second study, concerning T cells in Graves' hyperthyroidism and ophthalmopathy. That report notes: In the blood, most expanded thyroid clonotypes above 0.001 appeared as well. Ophthalmopathy got predicted by the model a median about six months before its onset.

Material: peripheral blood mononuclear cells (PBMCs), obtained at new diagnosis, from a patient treated with antithyroid drugs. The sequence came from a woman aged 40 to 50 with Graves disease.

The CDR3 DNA sequence: TGTGCCAGCAGCTTGGCTAGGGGAATTGGACGAGAGTACTTC. This sequence encodes CASSLARGIGREYF. The J gene is TRBJ2-7, the V gene TRBV5-8; possibly TRBD1 for D (5 bases). The V gene lost 0 bases and the J gene lost 11 bases, with 18 bases spanning the gap. Looked up from germline, CDR1 is SGHTS and CDR2 is YDEGEE. The CDR3 extends over 14 amino acids.